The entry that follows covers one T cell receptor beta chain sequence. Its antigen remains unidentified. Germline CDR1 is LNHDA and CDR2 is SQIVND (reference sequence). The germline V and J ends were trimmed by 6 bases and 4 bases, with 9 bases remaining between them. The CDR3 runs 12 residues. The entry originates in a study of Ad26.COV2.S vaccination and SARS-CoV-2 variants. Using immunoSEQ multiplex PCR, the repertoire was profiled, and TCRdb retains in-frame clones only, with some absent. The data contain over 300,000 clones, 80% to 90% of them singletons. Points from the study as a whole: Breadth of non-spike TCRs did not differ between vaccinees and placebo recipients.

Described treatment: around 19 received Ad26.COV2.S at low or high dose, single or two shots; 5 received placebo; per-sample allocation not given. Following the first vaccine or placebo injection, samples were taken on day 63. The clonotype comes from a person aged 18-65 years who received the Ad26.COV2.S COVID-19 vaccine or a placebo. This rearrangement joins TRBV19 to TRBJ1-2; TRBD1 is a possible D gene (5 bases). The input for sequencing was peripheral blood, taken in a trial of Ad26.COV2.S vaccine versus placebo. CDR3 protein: CASRTGFYGYTF. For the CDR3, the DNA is TGTGCCAGTAGAACAGGTTTCTATGGCTACACCTTC.